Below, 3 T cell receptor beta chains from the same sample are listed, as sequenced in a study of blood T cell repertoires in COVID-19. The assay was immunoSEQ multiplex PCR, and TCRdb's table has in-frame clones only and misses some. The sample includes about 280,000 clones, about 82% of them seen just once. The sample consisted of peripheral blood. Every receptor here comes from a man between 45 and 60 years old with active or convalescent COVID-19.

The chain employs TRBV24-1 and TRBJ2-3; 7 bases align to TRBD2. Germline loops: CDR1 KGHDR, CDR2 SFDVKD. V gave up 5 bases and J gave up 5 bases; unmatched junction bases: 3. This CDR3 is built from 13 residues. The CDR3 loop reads CATSVGGKDTQYF. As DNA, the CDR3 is TGTGCCACCAGTGTGGGGGGGAAAGATACGCAGTATTTT.

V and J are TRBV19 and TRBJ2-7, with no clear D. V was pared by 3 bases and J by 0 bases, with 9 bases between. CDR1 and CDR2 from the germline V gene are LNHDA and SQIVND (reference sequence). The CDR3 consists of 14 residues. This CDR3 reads CASSIGPGSYEQYF. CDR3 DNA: TGTGCCAGTAGTATTGGTCCAGGCTCCTACGAGCAGTACTTC. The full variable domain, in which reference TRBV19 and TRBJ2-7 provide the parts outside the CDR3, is DGGITQSPKYLFRKEGQNVTLSCEQNLNHDAMYWYRQDPGQGLRLIYYSQIVNDFQKGDIAEGYSVSREKKESFPLTVTSAQKNPTAFYLCASSIGPGSYEQYFGPGTRLTVT.

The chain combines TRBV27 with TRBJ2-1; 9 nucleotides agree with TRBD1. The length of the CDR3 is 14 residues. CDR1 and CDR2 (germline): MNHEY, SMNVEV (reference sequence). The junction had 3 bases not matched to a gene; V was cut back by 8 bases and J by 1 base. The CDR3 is CASSGTGSYNEQFF. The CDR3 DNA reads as TGTGCCAGCTCCGGGACAGGGTCCTACAATGAGCAGTTCTTC.